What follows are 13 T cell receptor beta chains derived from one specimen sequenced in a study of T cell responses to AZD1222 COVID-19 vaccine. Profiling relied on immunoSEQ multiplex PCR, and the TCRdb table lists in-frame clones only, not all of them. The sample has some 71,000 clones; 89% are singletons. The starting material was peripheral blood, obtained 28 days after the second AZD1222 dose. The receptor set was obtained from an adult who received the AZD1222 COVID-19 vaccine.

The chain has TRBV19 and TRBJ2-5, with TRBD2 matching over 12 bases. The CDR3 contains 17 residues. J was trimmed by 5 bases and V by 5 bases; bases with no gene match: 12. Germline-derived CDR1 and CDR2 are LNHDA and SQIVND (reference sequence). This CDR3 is CASSPRNLAGGPETQYF. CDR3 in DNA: TGTGCCAGTAGTCCCCGCAACCTAGCGGGAGGGCCTGAGACCCAGTACTTC.

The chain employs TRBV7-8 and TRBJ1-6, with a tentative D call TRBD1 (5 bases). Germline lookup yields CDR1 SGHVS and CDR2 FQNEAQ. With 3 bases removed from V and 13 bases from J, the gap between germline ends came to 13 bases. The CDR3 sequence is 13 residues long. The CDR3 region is CASSLQPGGPLHF. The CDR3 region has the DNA TGTGCCAGCAGCTTGCAACCCGGGGGGCCCCTCCACTTT.

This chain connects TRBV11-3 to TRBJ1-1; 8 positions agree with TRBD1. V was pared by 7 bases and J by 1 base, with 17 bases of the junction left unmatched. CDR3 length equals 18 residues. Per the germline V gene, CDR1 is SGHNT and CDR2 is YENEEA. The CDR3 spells CASTLPYRGVVRNTEAFF. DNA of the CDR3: TGTGCCAGCACTCTACCCTACAGGGGGGTGGTCCGGAACACTGAAGCTTTCTTT. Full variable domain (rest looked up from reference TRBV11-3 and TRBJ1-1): EAGVVQSPRYKIIEKKQPVAFWCNPISGHNTLYWYLQNLGQGPELLIRYENEEAVDDSQLPKDRFSAERLKGVDSTLKIQPAELGDSAVYLCASTLPYRGVVRNTEAFFGQGTRLTVV.

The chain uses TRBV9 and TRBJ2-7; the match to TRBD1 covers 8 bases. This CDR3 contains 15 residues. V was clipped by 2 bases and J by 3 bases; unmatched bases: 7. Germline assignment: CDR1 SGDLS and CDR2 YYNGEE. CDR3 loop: CASSVLGDRNYEQYF. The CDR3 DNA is TGTGCCAGCAGCGTCTTAGGGGACAGGAACTACGAGCAGTACTTC.

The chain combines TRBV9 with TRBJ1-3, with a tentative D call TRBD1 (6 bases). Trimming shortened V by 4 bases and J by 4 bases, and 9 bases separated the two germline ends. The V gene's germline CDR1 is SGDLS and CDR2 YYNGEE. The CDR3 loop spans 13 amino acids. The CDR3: CASSSRGGNTIYF. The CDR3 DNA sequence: TGTGCCAGCAGCTCCAGGGGAGGAAACACCATATATTTT. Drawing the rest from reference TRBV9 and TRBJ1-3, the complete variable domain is DSGVTQTPKHLITATGQRVTLRCSPRSGDLSVYWYQQSLDQGLQFLIQYYNGEERAKGNILERFSAQQFPDLHSELNLSSLELGDSALYFCASSSRGGNTIYFGEGSWLTVV.

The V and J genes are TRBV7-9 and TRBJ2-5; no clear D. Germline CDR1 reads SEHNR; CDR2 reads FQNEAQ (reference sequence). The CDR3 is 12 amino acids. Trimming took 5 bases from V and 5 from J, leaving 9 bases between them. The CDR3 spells CASSKLKETQYF. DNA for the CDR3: TGTGCCAGCAGCAAACTCAAGGAGACCCAGTACTTC. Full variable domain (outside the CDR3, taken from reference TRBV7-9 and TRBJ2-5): DTGVSQNPRHKITKRGQNVTFRCDPISEHNRLYWYRQTLGQGPEFLTYFQNEAQLEKSRLLSDRFSAERPKGSFSTLEIQRTEQGDSAMYLCASSKLKETQYFGPGTRLLVL.

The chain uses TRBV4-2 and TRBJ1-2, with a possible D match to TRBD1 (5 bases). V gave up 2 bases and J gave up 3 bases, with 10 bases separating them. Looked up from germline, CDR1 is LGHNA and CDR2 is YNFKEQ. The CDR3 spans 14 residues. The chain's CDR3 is CASSQRDRYYGYTF. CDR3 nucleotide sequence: TGTGCCAGCAGCCAAAGGGACCGATACTATGGCTACACCTTC.

The CDR3, as DNA: TGTGCCAGCAGCTTCGGGACAGCGAACACCGGGGAGCTGTTTTTT. Amino acids: CASSFGTANTGELFF. The V call is TRBV7-7, the J call TRBJ2-2; 7 nucleotides align to TRBD1. CDR3 length: 15 residues. Per the germline V gene, CDR1 is SSHAT and CDR2 is FNYEAQ (reference sequence). Trimming at V came to 3 bases and at J to 0 bases, leaving 1 base not matched to a gene.

The CDR3 here is CASSQDYDTNQPQHF. The DNA for the CDR3 is TGTGCCAGCAGCCAAGATTACGACACCAATCAGCCCCAGCATTTT. V gene TRBV3-1 (or the pseudogene TRBV3-2) combines with J gene TRBJ1-5, with D unclear. There are 15 residues in the CDR3. V was pared by 0 bases and J by 3 bases, with 9 bases between. Germline V gene lookup returns CDR1 LGHDT and CDR2 YNNKEL (reference sequence).

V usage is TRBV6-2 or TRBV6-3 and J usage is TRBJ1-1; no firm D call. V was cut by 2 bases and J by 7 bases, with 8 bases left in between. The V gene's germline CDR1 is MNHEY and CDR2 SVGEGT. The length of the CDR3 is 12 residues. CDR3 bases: TGTGCCAGCAGTTACCTGACGAATGAAGCTTTCTTT. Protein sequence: CASSYLTNEAFF.

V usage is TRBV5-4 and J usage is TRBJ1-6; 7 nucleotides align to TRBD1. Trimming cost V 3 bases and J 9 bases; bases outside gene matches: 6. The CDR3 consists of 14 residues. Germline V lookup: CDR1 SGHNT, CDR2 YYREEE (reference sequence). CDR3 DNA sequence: TGTGCCAGCAGCTCCCAGGGGGTATTTTCACCCCTCCACTTT. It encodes CASSSQGVFSPLHF.

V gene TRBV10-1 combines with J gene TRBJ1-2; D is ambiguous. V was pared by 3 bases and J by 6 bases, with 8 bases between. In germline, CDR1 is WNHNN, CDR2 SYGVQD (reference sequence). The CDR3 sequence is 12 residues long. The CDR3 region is CASSEQGNGYTF. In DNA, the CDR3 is TGCGCCAGCAGTGAACAAGGGAATGGCTACACCTTC.

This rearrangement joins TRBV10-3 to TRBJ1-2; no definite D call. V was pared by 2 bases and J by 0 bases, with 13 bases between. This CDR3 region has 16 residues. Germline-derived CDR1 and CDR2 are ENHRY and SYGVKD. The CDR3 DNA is TGTGCCATCAGTGAGACCCCGGGCTTGGCTAACTATGGCTACACCTTC. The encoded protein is CAISETPGLANYGYTF.